The clone carrying this T cell receptor (beta chain) was detected ten times or more. These data originate in a study of T-cell reconstitution after alpha-beta-depleted transplantation in children. Unique molecular identifiers were incorporated when the TCRbeta library was constructed. TCRdb reprocessed the PCR reads via MiXCR and lists one record per CDR3 protein. The repertoire holds 200,000 to 250,000 distinct CDR3 sequences, with roughly a tenth as singletons. Germline CDR1 is KGHDR and CDR2 is SFDVKD. V was pared by 2 bases and J by 0 bases, with 1 base of the junction left unmatched. The CDR3 extends over 16 amino acids.

The origin of this receptor is a child under two years old with acute myeloid leukemia, due to receive a stem cell transplant. V gene TRBV24-1 combines with J gene TRBJ2-1; 9 bases align to TRBD1. The sequenced sample was PBMCs, obtained before TCRalphabeta/CD19-depleted stem cell transplant. The CDR3 bases are TGTGCCACCAGTGATTCGACAGGGGGCTCCTACAATGAGCAGTTCTTC. Its protein product is CATSDSTGGSYNEQFF.